Listed below are T cell receptor beta chains from one sample, sequenced in a study of cytomegalovirus exposure and HLA in healthy donors. Only in-frame clones appear in the TCRdb table, and some are missing; sequencing was by immunoSEQ multiplex PCR. This repertoire shows more than 80,000 clones, 75% found once; its top ten account for around 2.6%. Source material: PBMCs. Source of these receptors: a male donor in good health and CMV-seropositive. Both conserved end residues are part of each CDR3. Fields, in order: D gene, V gene, J gene, clone size, CDR3 DNA, CDR3 protein. A D gene is named only where the DNA matches it firmly. Clone size is stated in some rows and not others, as once, few, many or a class when expanded.

D gene: TRBD1; V gene: TRBV5-4; J gene: TRBJ1-2; clone size: once; CDR3 DNA: TGTGCCAGCAGTCAACAACAGGGGGCCCATGGCTACACCTTC; CDR3 protein: CASSQQQGAHGYTF
D gene: TRBD1; V gene: TRBV28; J gene: TRBJ1-5; clone size: -; CDR3 DNA: TGTGCCAGCAGTTTAGGAGCAGGGGGCGCTTGGAATCAGCCCCAGCATTTT; CDR3 protein: CASSLGAGGAWNQPQHF
D gene: -; V gene: TRBV18; J gene: TRBJ1-4; clone size: -; CDR3 DNA: TGTGCCAGCTCACCACCTAACAGCGGCGCAACTAATGAAAAACTGTTTTTT; CDR3 protein: CASSPPNSGATNEKLFF
D gene: -; V gene: TRBV6-1; J gene: TRBJ2-3; clone size: few; CDR3 DNA: TGTGCCAGCAGGCGGGACACAGATACGCAGTATTTT; CDR3 protein: CASRRDTDTQYF
D gene: -; V gene: TRBV11-2; J gene: TRBJ1-1; clone size: -; CDR3 DNA: TGTGCCAGCAGCTTCACAGGGACTGAAGCTTTCTTT; CDR3 protein: CASSFTGTEAFF
D gene: TRBD1; V gene: TRBV29-1; J gene: TRBJ1-1; clone size: -; CDR3 DNA: TGCAGCGAGTCCCCCCAGGGGGGTGAAGCTTTCTTT; CDR3 protein: CSESPQGGEAFF
D gene: -; V gene: TRBV7-2; J gene: TRBJ2-1; clone size: -; CDR3 DNA: TGTGCCAGCAGCTTAGTGCCAGCGCGGGGCAATGAGCAGTTCTTC; CDR3 protein: CASSLVPARGNEQFF
D gene: -; V gene: TRBV9; J gene: TRBJ2-5; clone size: -; CDR3 DNA: TGTGCCAGCAGCGTAGGTCGGGTACAGGGCCTAAATTCCCAGTACTTC; CDR3 protein: CASSVGRVQGLNSQYF
D gene: -; V gene: TRBV4-1; J gene: TRBJ2-2; clone size: few; CDR3 DNA: TGCGCCAGCAGCAGCCCCGGGGAGCTGTTTTTT; CDR3 protein: CASSSPGELFF
D gene: -; V gene: TRBV6-1; J gene: TRBJ1-1; clone size: -; CDR3 DNA: TGTGCCAGCATCGGGGGGCACGGGAACACTGAAGCTTTCTTT; CDR3 protein: CASIGGHGNTEAFF
D gene: -; V gene: TRBV6-5; J gene: TRBJ2-7; clone size: -; CDR3 DNA: TGTGCCAGCAGTTACTCCGGGACATCAAGCTCCTACGAGCAGTACTTC; CDR3 protein: CASSYSGTSSSYEQYF
D gene: -; V gene: TRBV7-2; J gene: TRBJ2-3; clone size: few; CDR3 DNA: TGTGCCAGCAGCGTCATAGCAGATACGCAGTATTTT; CDR3 protein: CASSVIADTQYF
D gene: TRBD2; V gene: TRBV28; J gene: TRBJ2-1; clone size: -; CDR3 DNA: TGTGCCAGCACCCCGGGGGGGTACTTCACTACTGAGCAGTTCTTC; CDR3 protein: CASTPGGYFTTEQFF
D gene: TRBD2; V gene: TRBV7-9; J gene: TRBJ2-7; clone size: -; CDR3 DNA: TGTGCCAGCAGCTTAGACGCTAGCGGGAGGTACGAGCAGTACTTC; CDR3 protein: CASSLDASGRYEQYF
D gene: -; V gene: TRBV15; J gene: TRBJ1-1; clone size: once; CDR3 DNA: TGTGCCACCAGCAGACCTGACAGAAGGAACACTGAAGCTTTCTTT; CDR3 protein: CATSRPDRRNTEAFF
D gene: -; V gene: TRBV6-1; J gene: TRBJ1-1; clone size: few; CDR3 DNA: TGTGCCAGCAGGCGGATGAACACTGAAGCTTTCTTT; CDR3 protein: CASRRMNTEAFF
D gene: TRBD2; V gene: TRBV7-3; J gene: TRBJ2-3; clone size: -; CDR3 DNA: TGTGCCAGCAGCTTACTAGCGGGATCAAACACAGATACGCAGTATTTT; CDR3 protein: CASSLLAGSNTDTQYF
D gene: TRBD2; V gene: TRBV27; J gene: TRBJ2-3; clone size: -; CDR3 DNA: TGTGCCAGCAGTCTTGGGACTAGAGCCACAGATGGTACGCAGTATTTT; CDR3 protein: CASSLGTRATDGTQYF
D gene: -; V gene: TRBV13; J gene: TRBJ1-1; clone size: -; CDR3 DNA: TGTGCCAGCACCCTTCGGGGCACTGAAGCTTTCTTT; CDR3 protein: CASTLRGTEAFF
D gene: TRBD2; V gene: TRBV7-2; J gene: TRBJ2-3; clone size: -; CDR3 DNA: TGTGCCAGCAGCCTAGGACTAGCGGGAGGTTCAGATACGCAGTATTTT; CDR3 protein: CASSLGLAGGSDTQYF
D gene: -; V gene: TRBV10-3; J gene: TRBJ2-7; clone size: few; CDR3 DNA: TGTGCCATCAGTGGACAGTACGAGCAGTACTTC; CDR3 protein: CAISGQYEQYF
D gene: TRBD2; V gene: TRBV7-2; J gene: TRBJ2-5; clone size: -; CDR3 DNA: TGTGCCAGCAGCCCGCGTTACCCTAGCGGGAGTTCTCCAGAGACCCAGTACTTC; CDR3 protein: CASSPRYPSGSSPETQYF
D gene: TRBD1; V gene: TRBV29-1; J gene: TRBJ2-7; clone size: few; CDR3 DNA: TGCAGCGTTGAAGCCGGGACCGGGACAGGGTCGTACGAGCAGTACTTC; CDR3 protein: CSVEAGTGTGSYEQYF
D gene: -; V gene: TRBV4-2; J gene: TRBJ2-2; clone size: -; CDR3 DNA: TGTGCCAGCAGCCAAAACACCATAACCGGGGAGCTGTTTTTT; CDR3 protein: CASSQNTITGELFF
D gene: TRBD2; V gene: TRBV7-2; J gene: TRBJ2-5; clone size: few; CDR3 DNA: TGTGCCAGCAGCTTTAGCGGGGCTTGGGGAGAGACCCAGTACTTC; CDR3 protein: CASSFSGAWGETQYF
D gene: TRBD2; V gene: TRBV4-2; J gene: TRBJ2-1; clone size: -; CDR3 DNA: TGTGCCAGCAGCCTGGGAGGCTTAGCGGGGGGGCCGGATGAGCAGTTCTTC; CDR3 protein: CASSLGGLAGGPDEQFF
D gene: -; V gene: TRBV6-5; J gene: TRBJ2-2; clone size: -; CDR3 DNA: TGTGCCAGCAGCCAAGACAGGAGGAACACCGGGGAGCTGTTTTTT; CDR3 protein: CASSQDRRNTGELFF
D gene: TRBD1; V gene: TRBV7-7; J gene: TRBJ2-5; clone size: few; CDR3 DNA: TGTGCTAGCAGCGTCCGGGACAGGGTTGGTGAGACCCAGTACTTC; CDR3 protein: CASSVRDRVGETQYF
D gene: -; V gene: TRBV6-1; J gene: TRBJ2-7; clone size: -; CDR3 DNA: TGTGCCAGCAGTTATGGGGGAGGGGGCTACGAGCAGTACTTC; CDR3 protein: CASSYGGGGYEQYF
D gene: TRBD2; V gene: TRBV5-1; J gene: TRBJ2-1; clone size: -; CDR3 DNA: TGCGCCAGCAGCGCCGGGACTAGCTACAATGAGCAGTTCTTC; CDR3 protein: CASSAGTSYNEQFF
D gene: -; V gene: TRBV5-6; J gene: TRBJ2-5; clone size: few; CDR3 DNA: TGTGCCGGGAATGAACAGGGCAAACAAGAGACCCAGTACTTC; CDR3 protein: CAGNEQGKQETQYF
D gene: -; V gene: TRBV7-8; J gene: TRBJ2-1; clone size: -; CDR3 DNA: TGTGCCAGCAGCCCCGGGGGTCTTAGCTCCTACAATGAGCAGTTCTTC; CDR3 protein: CASSPGGLSSYNEQFF
D gene: -; V gene: TRBV7-3; J gene: TRBJ2-1; clone size: -; CDR3 DNA: TGTGCCAGCAGCTCGATAGCGAGCTCCTACAATGAGCAGTTCTTC; CDR3 protein: CASSSIASSYNEQFF
D gene: -; V gene: TRBV6-5; J gene: TRBJ2-7; clone size: -; CDR3 DNA: TGTGCCAGCAGTCACAGGACGGAGCAGTACTTC; CDR3 protein: CASSHRTEQYF
D gene: TRBD1; V gene: TRBV10-3; J gene: TRBJ1-2; clone size: -; CDR3 DNA: TGTGCCATCAAGAACCCGGGACAGACGCCCCATGGCTACACCTTC; CDR3 protein: CAIKNPGQTPHGYTF
D gene: TRBD2; V gene: TRBV29-1; J gene: TRBJ2-1; clone size: few; CDR3 DNA: TGCAGCGTTGGGCGGGGGTACAATGAGCAGTTCTTC; CDR3 protein: CSVGRGYNEQFF
D gene: -; V gene: TRBV12-2; J gene: TRBJ1-6; clone size: -; CDR3 DNA: TGTGCAAGTCGCTCCTTCTCGGATGGGACAGGGGGCCCCCTCCCTGAAATCAATTCACCCCTCCACTTT; CDR3 protein: CASRSFSDGTGGPLPEINSPLHF
D gene: TRBD1; V gene: TRBV10-2; J gene: TRBJ1-1; clone size: few; CDR3 DNA: TGCGCCAGCAGTGAGGCAGGGGGGAGGACTGAAGCTTTCTTT; CDR3 protein: CASSEAGGRTEAFF
D gene: TRBD1; V gene: TRBV11-2; J gene: TRBJ2-2; clone size: -; CDR3 DNA: TGTGCCAGCAGCCAATGGACAGGAGCCTGGGAGCTGTTTTTT; CDR3 protein: CASSQWTGAWELFF
D gene: -; V gene: TRBV2; J gene: TRBJ2-1; clone size: -; CDR3 DNA: TGTGCCAGCAGTGAATCTAGGAGTTCCAATGAGCAGTTCTTC; CDR3 protein: CASSESRSSNEQFF
D gene: -; V gene: TRBV5-8; J gene: TRBJ1-4; clone size: -; CDR3 DNA: TGTGCCAGCAGCTTCAGGGTAACTAATGAAAAACTGTTTTTT; CDR3 protein: CASSFRVTNEKLFF
D gene: TRBD1; V gene: TRBV28; J gene: TRBJ2-4; clone size: -; CDR3 DNA: TGTGCCAGCAGTCCGGGACAGGGGGCGAACATTCAGTACTTC; CDR3 protein: CASSPGQGANIQYF
D gene: TRBD1; V gene: TRBV5-4; J gene: TRBJ2-7; clone size: -; CDR3 DNA: TGCGCCAGCAGCTATGGGACAGCTTCCTACGAGCAGTACTTC; CDR3 protein: CASSYGTASYEQYF